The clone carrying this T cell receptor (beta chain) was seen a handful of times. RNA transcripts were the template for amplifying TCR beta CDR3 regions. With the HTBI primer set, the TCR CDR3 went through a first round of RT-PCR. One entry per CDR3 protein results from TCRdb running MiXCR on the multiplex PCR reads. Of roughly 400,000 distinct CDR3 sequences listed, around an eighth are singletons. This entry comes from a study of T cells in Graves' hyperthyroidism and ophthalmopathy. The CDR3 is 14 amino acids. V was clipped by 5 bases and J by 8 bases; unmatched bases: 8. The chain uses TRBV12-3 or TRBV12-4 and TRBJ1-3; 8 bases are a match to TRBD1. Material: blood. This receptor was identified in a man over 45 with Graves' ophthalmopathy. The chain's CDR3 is CASSPSGQGDTIYF. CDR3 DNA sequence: TGTGCCAGCAGTCCAAGTGGACAGGGCGACACCATATATTTT.